Following are 30 T cell receptor beta chains from one sample sequenced in a study of CD8 T cells in ankylosing spondylitis. Their antigen targets remain unknown. Findings of the study overall: A TCR beta motif of about 8 highly homologous variants appeared characteristic of ankylosing spondylitis blood.

TCRdb used MiXCR to reprocess the 5' RACE reads, holding one entry per CDR3 protein. This sample carries over 700,000 distinct CDR3 sequences, around a fifth of them seen once, and the ten largest clones take 15% to 20%. The sample taken for sequencing was blood, either unsorted or a sorted T cell fraction (not recorded which). These receptors all stem from a male donor with ankylosing spondylitis.

This clonotype occurred a few times. The V and J genes are TRBV6-2 or TRBV6-3 and TRBJ2-1; 10 positions agree with TRBD2. Germline trimming cut 2 bases from V and 6 bases from J; bases unmatched to any gene: 4. This CDR3 has 15 amino acids. Germline V gene sequence: CDR1 MNHEY, CDR2 SVGEGT. The CDR3 DNA is TGTGCCAGCAGTTACCTAGCGGGGGTCCTCAATGAGCAGTTCTTC. Translation: CASSYLAGVLNEQFF.

The chain has TRBV7-9 and TRBJ1-2, with unresolved D. V lost 1 base and J lost 4, with 10 bases in between. Germline V gene lookup returns CDR1 SEHNR and CDR2 FQNEAQ (reference sequence). This CDR3 has 14 amino acids. CDR3 region: CASSLGRQSYGYTF. The CDR3 DNA sequence: TGTGCCAGCAGCTTAGGCCGGCAGTCCTATGGCTACACCTTC.

This clonotype appeared a few times. CDR3: CASSPRTSGSKTQYF. The CDR3 nucleotides are TGTGCCAGCAGTCCGCGGACTAGCGGGAGTAAGACCCAGTACTTC. V gene TRBV28 combines with J gene TRBJ2-5; TRBD2 matches at 13 bases. The CDR3 runs 15 residues. The germline V gene has CDR1 MDHEN and CDR2 SYDVKM. With V trimmed by 5 bases and J by 6 bases, 6 bases remained unmatched.

The sample holds a few counts of this clonotype. V usage is TRBV27 and J usage is TRBJ1-5; D unclear. Trimming removed 2 bases at V and 6 bases at J, with 11 bases between. Per the germline V gene, CDR1 is MNHEY and CDR2 is SMNVEV (reference sequence). This CDR3 spans 14 amino acids. This CDR3 reads CASSLGGSGQPQHF. CDR3 nucleotides: TGTGCCAGCAGTTTAGGAGGGAGTGGTCAGCCCCAGCATTTT.

This clonotype was detected a few times. The V call is TRBV29-1, the J call TRBJ1-4; D is uncertain. The CDR3 sequence is 12 residues long. The germline V and J ends were trimmed by 8 bases and 3 bases, with 10 bases remaining between them. Germline loops: CDR1 SQVTM, CDR2 ANQGSEA. The CDR3, as DNA: TGCAGCACCAGAGAGTCTAATGAAAAACTGTTTTTT. Encoded protein: CSTRESNEKLFF.

V is TRBV20-1 and J is TRBJ2-3; TRBD1 matches 11 bases. CDR1 and CDR2 (germline): DFQATT, SNEGSKA (reference sequence). The ends lost 3 bases at V and 6 bases at J; junction bases unmatched: 5. The CDR3 sequence is 14 residues long. The CDR3 region has the DNA TGCAGTGCTAGCGGACAGGGGGCATCTGATACGCAGTATTTT. The encoded protein is CSASGQGASDTQYF.

This rearrangement joins TRBV12-3 or TRBV12-4 to TRBJ2-7, with a possible D match to TRBD1 (6 bases). Trimming took off 6 bases at V and 5 bases at J, with 17 bases between the two ends. The CDR3 spans 14 residues. CDR3 loop: CASSPTGIRNEQYF. CDR3 coding DNA: TGTGCCAGCAGCCCGACAGGTATAAGGAACGAGCAGTACTTC.

This clonotype was seen only a few times. The chain is built from TRBV5-1 and TRBJ1-4; 11 positions agree with TRBD1. The CDR3 totals 15 residues. In germline, CDR1 is SGHRS, CDR2 YFSETQ. V was clipped by 4 bases and J by 7 bases; unmatched bases: 6. This chain's CDR3 is CASSQSGTGGEKLFF. The CDR3 coding sequence is TGCGCCAGCAGCCAGTCCGGGACAGGGGGTGAAAAACTGTTTTTT.

This chain uses TRBV7-8 with TRBJ2-1, with TRBD2 as a possible D gene (6 bases). The V gene lost 0 bases and the J gene lost 2 bases, with 11 bases spanning the gap. From germline, CDR1 is SGHVS and CDR2 FQNEAQ. The CDR3 length is 16 residues. This chain's CDR3 is CASSLAGGSPYNEQFF. The CDR3 nucleotides are TGTGCCAGCAGCTTAGCAGGAGGGAGTCCCTACAATGAGCAGTTCTTC.

This clonotype occurred a few times. V usage is TRBV5-1 and J usage is TRBJ2-1; 14 bases are shared with TRBD2. The CDR3 loop spans 15 amino acids. J gave up 1 base and V 7 bases, and 1 base lay outside the gene matches. Per germline, CDR1 SGHRS and CDR2 YFSETQ. The DNA of the CDR3 is TGCGCCAGCGGGACTAGCGGGAGATCCTACAATGAGCAGTTCTTC. Its translation is CASGTSGRSYNEQFF.

The sample holds a few counts of this clonotype. This chain uses TRBV4-1 with TRBJ1-1; D uncertain. The CDR3 consists of 15 residues. V gave up 1 base and J gave up 2 bases, with 11 bases separating them. Germline-derived CDR1 and CDR2 are MGHRA and YSYEKL. The CDR3 bases are TGCGCCAGCAGCCAAGGACTAGGAGTCAACACTGAAGCTTTCTTT. It translates to CASSQGLGVNTEAFF.

This clonotype was counted a few times. The chain is built from TRBV4-1 and TRBJ1-4; 7 positions agree with TRBD1. The CDR3 extends over 16 amino acids. J was trimmed by 8 bases and V by 0 bases; bases with no gene match: 9. Per the germline V gene, CDR1 is MGHRA and CDR2 is YSYEKL. The CDR3 DNA reads TGCGCCAGCAGCCAAGATCTGCAGGGGGATGGCGAAAAACTGTTTTTT. Amino acid sequence: CASSQDLQGDGEKLFF.

The gene calls are TRBV5-1 and TRBJ2-1, with D tentatively TRBD2 (5 bases). The CDR3 spans 14 residues. Germline V CDR1 and CDR2: SGHRS, YFSETQ. The V end lost 0 bases, the J end lost 4 bases, and 8 bases lay between the germline ends. Here the CDR3 reads CASSLAWTYNEQFF. CDR3 nucleotide sequence: TGCGCCAGCAGCTTGGCGTGGACTTACAATGAGCAGTTCTTC. The full variable domain, in which reference TRBV5-1 and TRBJ2-1 provide the parts outside the CDR3, is KAGVTQTPRYLIKTRGQQVTLSCSPISGHRSVSWYQQTPGQGLQFLFEYFSETQRNKGNFPGRFSGRQFSNSRSEMNVSTLELGDSALYLCASSLAWTYNEQFFGPGTRLTVL.

This clonotype came up a few times. V and J are TRBV2 and TRBJ2-2; 15 bases line up with TRBD2. The germline CDR1 and CDR2 sequences are SNHLY and FYNNEI. The CDR3 totals 18 residues. J gave up 3 bases and V 6 bases, and 8 bases lay outside the gene matches. Written as DNA, the CDR3 is TGTGCCAGCAGCGAACCGGGACTAGCGGGAGGACACACCGGGGAGCTGTTTTTT. As protein: CASSEPGLAGGHTGELFF.

This clonotype was detected only a few times. The chain employs TRBV7-2 and TRBJ2-1; the match to TRBD2 covers 10 bases. CDR1 SGHTA and CDR2 FQGNSA come from the germline V gene. Trimming cost V 1 base and J 4 bases; bases outside gene matches: 4. The CDR3 runs 16 residues. The CDR3, as DNA: TGTGCCAGCAGCTTAGTGGGGGGACTAGCGTACAATGAGCAGTTCTTC. Translated: CASSLVGGLAYNEQFF.

This clonotype came up a few times. The chain employs TRBV5-8 and TRBJ1-6; 9 bases are a match to TRBD1. V shed 6 bases, J shed 7 bases, and the junction held 8 bases outside the gene matches. The CDR3 is 15 residues long. The V gene's germline CDR1 is SGHTS and CDR2 YDEGEE. In nucleotides, the CDR3 is TGTGCCAGCACGATCGGGGACAGGGAGAATTCACCCCTCCACTTT. The encoded protein is CASTIGDRENSPLHF. The variable domain in full, with the rest retrieved from reference TRBV5-8 and TRBJ1-6, is EAGVTQSPTHLIKTRGQQATLRCSPISGHTSVYWYQQALGLGLQFLLWYDEGEERNRGNFPPRFSGRQFPNYSSELNVNALELEDSALYLCASTIGDRENSPLHFGNGTRLTVT.

The table lists this clonotype with many counts. The V call is TRBV5-5, the J call TRBJ2-2; 7 nucleotides line up with TRBD2. This CDR3 is built from 15 residues. Looked up from germline, CDR1 is SGHKS and CDR2 is YYEKEE (reference sequence). With V trimmed by 2 bases and J by 2 bases, 3 bases remained unmatched. For the CDR3, the DNA is TGTGCCAGCAGCTTTGCGGGAGTTAACACCGGGGAGCTGTTTTTT. Amino acid sequence: CASSFAGVNTGELFF.

This clonotype was picked up a small number of times. The chain joins TRBV29-1 to TRBJ2-5; TRBD1 is a possible D gene (5 bases). This CDR3 comprises 12 residues. Germline V lookup: CDR1 SQVTM, CDR2 ANQGSEA. The ends were cut back, 3 bases at V and 4 bases at J, with 9 bases in the middle. The CDR3 nucleotides read TGCAGCGTTGATGGGGCTTCAGAGACCCAGTACTTC. Its protein product is CSVDGASETQYF.

This chain uses TRBV12-3 or TRBV12-4 with TRBJ2-5; 7 nucleotides align to TRBD1. The CDR3 is 14 amino acids. With V trimmed by 5 bases and J by 9 bases, 12 bases remained unmatched. The chain's CDR3 is CASSIGQVDGAQYF. Here the CDR3 DNA reads TGTGCCAGCAGTATCGGACAGGTGGATGGGGCCCAGTACTTC.

The chain is built from TRBV5-6 and TRBJ1-5, with D unresolved. This CDR3 contains 17 residues. The V gene lost 1 base and the J gene lost 0 bases, with 14 bases spanning the gap. The V gene's germline CDR1 is SGHDT and CDR2 YYEEEE. The CDR3 loop is CASSLFRAGPSNQPQHF. The DNA for the CDR3 is TGTGCCAGCAGCTTGTTCCGGGCTGGCCCTAGCAATCAGCCCCAGCATTTT.

This clonotype was seen only a few times. J is TRBJ2-3 and V is TRBV7-6; no definite D call. The CDR3 runs to 15 residues. Germline CDR1 and CDR2: SGHVS and FNYEAQ. The ends were cut back, 2 bases at V and 3 bases at J, with 12 bases in the middle. The CDR3 region has the DNA TGTGCCAGCAGCTTATCCTCAACCGGGACAGATACGCAGTATTTT. Protein product: CASSLSSTGTDTQYF.

The chain couples TRBV6-2 or TRBV6-3 to TRBJ1-2, with D uncertain. The germline gives CDR1 MNHEY, CDR2 SVGEGT. Trimming cost V 4 bases and J 2 bases, with 8 bases left between them. This CDR3 contains 13 residues. The CDR3 loop reads CASSFPKNYGYTF. The CDR3 DNA is TGTGCCAGCAGTTTCCCCAAAAACTATGGCTACACCTTC.

CDR3 amino acids: CASTNTGTREAFF. CDR3 sequence (DNA): TGCGCCAGCACTAATACCGGGACAAGGGAAGCTTTCTTT. This chain uses TRBV5-1 with TRBJ1-1, with D tentatively TRBD1 (6 bases). With 6 bases removed from V and 8 bases from J, the gap between germline ends came to 17 bases. The CDR3 length is 13 residues. Germline values: CDR1 SGHRS, CDR2 YFSETQ.

This clonotype was detected a few times. The chain couples TRBV10-3 to TRBJ2-7; 9 positions agree with TRBD1. From germline, CDR1 is ENHRY and CDR2 SYGVKD. The CDR3 contains 12 residues. J gave up 3 bases and V 10 bases, and 4 bases lay outside the gene matches. The CDR3 is CATKTGGYEQYF. The CDR3 DNA reads TGTGCCACAAAGACAGGGGGCTACGAGCAGTACTTC.

The chain couples TRBV12-3 or TRBV12-4 to TRBJ1-1, with D unresolved. The V and J ends lost 3 bases and 4 bases respectively, with 15 bases between them. CDR3 length: 15 amino acids. The CDR3 region is CASSFRFIEGTEAFF. Written as DNA, the CDR3 is TGTGCCAGCAGTTTCCGTTTCATTGAGGGCACTGAAGCTTTCTTT.

This clonotype was counted a single time. The chain combines TRBV30 with TRBJ2-2, with D possibly TRBD2 on 5 matching bases. The CDR3 is 13 amino acids. Germline V gene sequence: CDR1 GTSNPN, CDR2 SVGIG (reference sequence). V lost 3 bases and J 6 bases, leaving 11 bases between the germline ends. The CDR3 coding sequence is TGTGCCTGGAGCGGGGTGTTAGCCGGGGAGCTGTTTTTT. Amino acids: CAWSGVLAGELFF.

This clonotype appeared a few times. The chain joins TRBV7-9 to TRBJ2-1; D possibly uses TRBD1 or TRBD2 (6 bases each). The CDR3 totals 17 residues. Germline V gene lookup returns CDR1 SEHNR and CDR2 FQNEAQ (reference sequence). Trimming removed 4 bases at V and 1 base at J, with 17 bases between. Here the CDR3 reads CASSSERGLGSYNEQFF. CDR3 DNA sequence: TGTGCCAGCAGCTCCGAACGGGGGCTCGGGTCCTACAATGAGCAGTTCTTC.

This clonotype was observed at least ten times. The rearrangement links TRBV6-4 to TRBJ2-1; 7 nucleotides align to TRBD2. This CDR3 comprises 15 residues. Per germline, CDR1 MRHNA and CDR2 SNTAGT. V gave up 3 bases and J gave up 7 bases; unmatched junction bases: 9. The CDR3 nucleotides are TGTGCCAGCAGTGAGTTGGCGGGAGACCGAAATGAGCAGTTCTTC. Its protein product is CASSELAGDRNEQFF.

In this sample, this clonotype turned up a few times. The chain employs TRBV9 and TRBJ1-5, with D possibly TRBD1 on 5 matching bases. CDR1 and CDR2 (germline): SGDLS, YYNGEE. Trimming stripped 4 bases from V and 7 bases from J, with 18 bases between. The CDR3 contains 15 residues. CDR3 in amino acids: CASSLSGGGGQPQHF. DNA for the CDR3: TGTGCCAGCAGCCTTAGTGGGGGGGGTGGGCAGCCCCAGCATTTT.

This clonotype was seen a handful of times. The rearrangement uses TRBV4-2 and TRBJ2-7; possibly TRBD1 for D (6 bases). The germline gives CDR1 LGHNA, CDR2 YNFKEQ. CDR3 size: 16 residues. V was cut by 2 bases and J by 0 bases, with 14 bases left in between. Here the CDR3 DNA reads TGTGCCAGCAGCCAAAGTCTAGACAGGTCCTCCTACGAGCAGTACTTC. It yields the protein CASSQSLDRSSYEQYF.